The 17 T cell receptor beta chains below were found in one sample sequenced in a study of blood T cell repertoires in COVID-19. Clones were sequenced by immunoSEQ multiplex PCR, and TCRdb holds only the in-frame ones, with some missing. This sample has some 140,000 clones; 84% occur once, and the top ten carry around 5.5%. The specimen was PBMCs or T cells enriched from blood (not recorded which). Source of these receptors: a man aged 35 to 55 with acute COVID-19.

In DNA form, the CDR3 reads TGTGCCAGCAGCTTATCAGGACGGGACCAGTACTTC. Translation gives CASSLSGRDQYF. The V call is TRBV7-9, the J call TRBJ2-5; a possible D gene is TRBD2 (5 bases). The CDR3 length is 12 residues. Trimming pared 2 bases from V and 10 bases from J, leaving 11 bases between. Germline V gene sequence: CDR1 SEHNR, CDR2 FQNEAQ (reference sequence).

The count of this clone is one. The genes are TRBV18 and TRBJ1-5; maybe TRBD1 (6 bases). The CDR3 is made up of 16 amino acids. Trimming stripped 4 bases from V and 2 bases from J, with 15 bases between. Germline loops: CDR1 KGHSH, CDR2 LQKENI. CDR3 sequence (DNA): TGTGCCAGCTCACTGACACAGGGAGTGGGCAATCAGCCCCAGCATTTT. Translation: CASSLTQGVGNQPQHF.

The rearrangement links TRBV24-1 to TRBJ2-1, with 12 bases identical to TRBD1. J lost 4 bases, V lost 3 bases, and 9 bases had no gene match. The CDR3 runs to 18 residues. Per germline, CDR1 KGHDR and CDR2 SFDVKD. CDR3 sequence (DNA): TGTGCCACCAGTGATGCACCGGGACAGGGGGCGCGATACAATGAGCAGTTCTTC. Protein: CATSDAPGQGARYNEQFF.

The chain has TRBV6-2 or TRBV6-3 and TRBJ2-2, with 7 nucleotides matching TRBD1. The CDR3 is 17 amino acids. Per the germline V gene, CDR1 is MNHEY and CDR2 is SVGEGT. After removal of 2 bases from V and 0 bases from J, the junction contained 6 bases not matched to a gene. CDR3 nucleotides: TGTGCCAGCAGTTACCTGACAGGGCTAACGAACACCGGGGAGCTGTTTTTT. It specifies CASSYLTGLTNTGELFF.

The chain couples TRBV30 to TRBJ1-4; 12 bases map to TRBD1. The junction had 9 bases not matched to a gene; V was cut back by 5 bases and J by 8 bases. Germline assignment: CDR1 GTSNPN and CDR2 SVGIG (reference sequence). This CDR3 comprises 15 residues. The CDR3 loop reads CAWDFSGQGAEKLFF. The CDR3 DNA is TGTGCCTGGGACTTCTCGGGACAGGGGGCAGAAAAACTGTTTTTT.

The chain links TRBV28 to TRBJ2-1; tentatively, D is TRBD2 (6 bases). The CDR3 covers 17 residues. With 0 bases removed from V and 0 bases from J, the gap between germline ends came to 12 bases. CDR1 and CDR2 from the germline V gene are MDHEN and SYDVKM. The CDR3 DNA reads TGTGCCAGCAGTTTATGGGCGGGACCATCCTCCTACAATGAGCAGTTCTTC. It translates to CASSLWAGPSSYNEQFF.

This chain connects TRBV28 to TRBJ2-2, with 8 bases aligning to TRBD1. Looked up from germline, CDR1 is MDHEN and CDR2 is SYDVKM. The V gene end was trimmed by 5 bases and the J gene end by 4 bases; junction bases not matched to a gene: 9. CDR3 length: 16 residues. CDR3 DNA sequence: TGTGCCAGCAGTCGTCGGACAGGGTCGGGCACCGGGGAGCTGTTTTTT. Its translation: CASSRRTGSGTGELFF.

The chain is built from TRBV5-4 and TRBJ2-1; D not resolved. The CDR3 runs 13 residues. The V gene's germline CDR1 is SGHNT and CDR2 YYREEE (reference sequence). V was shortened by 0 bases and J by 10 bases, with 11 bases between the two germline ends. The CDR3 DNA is TGTGCCAGCAGCTTGGACTCGAGTAGAGAGCAGTTCTTC. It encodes CASSLDSSREQFF.

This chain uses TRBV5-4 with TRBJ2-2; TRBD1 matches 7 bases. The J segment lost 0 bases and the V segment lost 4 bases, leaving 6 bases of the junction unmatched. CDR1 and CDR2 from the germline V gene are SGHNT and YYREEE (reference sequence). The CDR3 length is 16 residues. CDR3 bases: TGTGCCAGCAGCGCGGAGACAGGGTCGAACACCGGGGAGCTGTTTTTT. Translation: CASSAETGSNTGELFF.

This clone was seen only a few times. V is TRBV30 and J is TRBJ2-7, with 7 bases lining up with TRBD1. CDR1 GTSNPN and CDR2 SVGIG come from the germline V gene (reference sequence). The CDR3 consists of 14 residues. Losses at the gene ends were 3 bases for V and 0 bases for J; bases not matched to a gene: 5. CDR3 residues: CAWRQGQSSYEQYF. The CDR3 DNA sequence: TGTGCCTGGAGGCAGGGACAGAGCTCCTACGAGCAGTACTTC.

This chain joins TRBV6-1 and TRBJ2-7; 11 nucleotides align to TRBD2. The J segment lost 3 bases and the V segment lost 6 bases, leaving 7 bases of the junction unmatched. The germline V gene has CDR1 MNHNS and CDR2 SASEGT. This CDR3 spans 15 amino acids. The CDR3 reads CASRSGTSGYYEQYF. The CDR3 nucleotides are TGTGCCAGCAGATCAGGGACTAGCGGTTACTACGAGCAGTACTTC.

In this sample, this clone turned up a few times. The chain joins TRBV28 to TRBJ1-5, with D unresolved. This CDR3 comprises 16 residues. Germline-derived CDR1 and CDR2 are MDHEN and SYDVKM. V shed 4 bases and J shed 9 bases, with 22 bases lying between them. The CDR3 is CASSSIHGIGVGPQHF. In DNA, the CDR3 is TGTGCCAGCAGTTCGATCCATGGTATCGGGGTCGGGCCCCAGCATTTT.

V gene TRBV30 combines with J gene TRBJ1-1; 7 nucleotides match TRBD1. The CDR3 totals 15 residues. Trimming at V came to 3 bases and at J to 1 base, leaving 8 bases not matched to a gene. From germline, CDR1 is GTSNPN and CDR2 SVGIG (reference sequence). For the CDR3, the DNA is TGTGCCTGGAGCGCATCCAGGGGGGCGAACACTGAAGCTTTCTTT. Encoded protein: CAWSASRGANTEAFF.

The CDR3 spells CASSLPNLGGAEAFF. The DNA for the CDR3 is TGTGCCAGCAGTCTCCCGAATCTGGGGGGGGCTGAAGCTTTCTTT. The gene calls are TRBV28 and TRBJ1-1, with D possibly TRBD1 on 5 matching bases. V gave up 5 bases and J gave up 6 bases, with 19 bases separating them. Germline V gene lookup returns CDR1 MDHEN and CDR2 SYDVKM. The CDR3 is 15 amino acids.

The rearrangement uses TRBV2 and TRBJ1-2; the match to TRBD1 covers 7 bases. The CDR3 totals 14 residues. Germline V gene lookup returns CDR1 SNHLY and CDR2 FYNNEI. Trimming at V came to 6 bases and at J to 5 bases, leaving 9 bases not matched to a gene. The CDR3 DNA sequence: TGTGCCAGCAGCACACAGGGGCCTGTTTATGGCTACACCTTC. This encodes CASSTQGPVYGYTF.

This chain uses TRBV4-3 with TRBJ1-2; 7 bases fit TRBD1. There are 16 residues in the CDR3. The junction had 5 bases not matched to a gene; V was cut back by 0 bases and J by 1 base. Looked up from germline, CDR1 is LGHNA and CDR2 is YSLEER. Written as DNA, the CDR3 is TGCGCCAGCAGCCAAGATCTAGCAGGGGGTAACTATGGCTACACCTTC. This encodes CASSQDLAGGNYGYTF.

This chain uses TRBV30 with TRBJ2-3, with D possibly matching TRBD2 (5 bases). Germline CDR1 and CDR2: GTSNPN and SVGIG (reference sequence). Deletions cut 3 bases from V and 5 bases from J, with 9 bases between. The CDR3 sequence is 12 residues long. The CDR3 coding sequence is TGTGCCTGGAGCATAGGAGGAGATACGCAGTATTTT. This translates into CAWSIGGDTQYF.